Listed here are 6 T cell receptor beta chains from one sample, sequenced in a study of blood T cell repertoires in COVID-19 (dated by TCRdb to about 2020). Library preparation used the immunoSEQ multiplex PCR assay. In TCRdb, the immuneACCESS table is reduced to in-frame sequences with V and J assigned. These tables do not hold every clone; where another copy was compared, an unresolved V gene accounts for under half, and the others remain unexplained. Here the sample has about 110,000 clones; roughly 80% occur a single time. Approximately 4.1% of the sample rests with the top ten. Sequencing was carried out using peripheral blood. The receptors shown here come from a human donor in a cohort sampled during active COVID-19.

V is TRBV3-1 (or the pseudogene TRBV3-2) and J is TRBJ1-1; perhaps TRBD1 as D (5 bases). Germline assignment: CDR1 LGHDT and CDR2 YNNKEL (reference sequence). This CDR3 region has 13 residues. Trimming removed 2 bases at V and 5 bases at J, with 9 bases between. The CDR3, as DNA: TGTGCCAGCAGCCAATCGGAGGGGACTGAAGCTTTCTTT. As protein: CASSQSEGTEAFF.

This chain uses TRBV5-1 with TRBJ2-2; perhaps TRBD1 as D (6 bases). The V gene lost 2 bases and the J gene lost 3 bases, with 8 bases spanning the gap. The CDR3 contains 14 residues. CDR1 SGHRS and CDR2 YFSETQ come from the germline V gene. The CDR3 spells CASSFPGDTGELFF. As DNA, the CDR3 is TGCGCCAGCAGCTTTCCAGGGGACACCGGGGAGCTGTTTTTT.

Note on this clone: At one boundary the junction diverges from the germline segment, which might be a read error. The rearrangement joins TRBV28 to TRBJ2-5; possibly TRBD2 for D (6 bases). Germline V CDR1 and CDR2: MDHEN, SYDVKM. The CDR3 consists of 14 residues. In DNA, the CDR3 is TGTGCCGGCAGTTCCACCGGGACTTGGGAGACCCAGTACTTC. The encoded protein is CAGSSTGTWETQYF.

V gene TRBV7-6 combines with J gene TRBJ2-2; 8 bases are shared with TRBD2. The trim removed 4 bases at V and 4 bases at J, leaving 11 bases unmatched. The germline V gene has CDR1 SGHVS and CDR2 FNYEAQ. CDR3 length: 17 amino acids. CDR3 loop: CASSSRLASGGTGELFF. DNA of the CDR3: TGTGCCAGCAGCTCCCGACTAGCGTCGGGAGGCACCGGGGAGCTGTTTTTT.

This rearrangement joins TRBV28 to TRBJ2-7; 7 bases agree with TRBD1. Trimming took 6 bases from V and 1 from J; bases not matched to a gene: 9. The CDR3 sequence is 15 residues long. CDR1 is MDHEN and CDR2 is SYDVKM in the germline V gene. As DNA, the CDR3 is TGTGCCAGCAGCTCCCAGACAGGGAGTTCCTACGAGCAGTACTTC. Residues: CASSSQTGSSYEQYF.

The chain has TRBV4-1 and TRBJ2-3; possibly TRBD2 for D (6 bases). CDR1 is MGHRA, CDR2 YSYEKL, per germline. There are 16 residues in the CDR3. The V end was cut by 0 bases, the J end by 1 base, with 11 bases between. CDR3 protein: CASSQDVTGGTDTQYF. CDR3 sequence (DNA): TGCGCCAGCAGCCAAGATGTCACGGGAGGCACAGATACGCAGTATTTT.